The source of this T cell receptor (beta chain) is a study of blood T cell repertoires in COVID-19. This CDR3 contains 12 residues. V lost 4 bases to trimming and J lost 2 bases, with 4 bases between them. Germline assignment: CDR1 SGHVS and CDR2 FNYEAQ. Original methodology: Amplifying reference gene primers gave estimates of nucleated cell counts. Only in-frame clones appear in the TCRdb table, and some are missing; sequencing was by immunoSEQ multiplex PCR. V and J calls plus clone size are reproduced from that table; the DNA served to infer D and trimming. The table has 290,000 or so clones, roughly nine tenths seen once.

The sequencing input was PBMCs or T cells enriched from blood (not recorded which). V is TRBV7-6 and J is TRBJ2-3; unclear D gene. This receptor was taken from a woman between 18 and 29 years old who had recovered from COVID-19. CDR3 in amino acids: CASSSITDTQYF. Written as DNA, the CDR3 is TGTGCCAGCAGCTCCATCACAGATACGCAGTATTTT.